What follows is one TCR beta chain and its context. The sample belongs to a study of technical replicates of blood from a handful of donors. Sequenced by immunoSEQ multiplex PCR; TCRdb stores in-frame clones only, minus some. The sample holds about 50,000 clones, about 94% seen once. This CDR3 spans 14 amino acids. Losses at the gene ends were 7 bases for V and 5 bases for J; bases not matched to a gene: 9. CDR1 and CDR2 (germline): MNHNS, SASEGT. The specimen sequenced was PBMCs. V and J are TRBV6-1 and TRBJ2-5, with 8 bases fitting TRBD1. The receptor was derived from a human donor in good health. Some clones in this sample may be carry-over from other donors' samples. CDR3 sequence (DNA): TGTGCCAGCAATTCAGGGGGCGGCTTGGAGACCCAGTACTTC. It encodes CASNSGGGLETQYF.